This TCR beta chain was retrieved from a study of cytomegalovirus exposure and HLA in healthy donors. Study-wide background: In an early release, HLA-typed donors contributed some 88 million unique TCR sequences.

The PCR had 60 Vbeta and 13 Jbeta primers. Sequencing used immunoSEQ multiplex PCR; TCRdb keeps in-frame clones, though not all of them. This sample has a few hundred thousand clones, with 65% to 80% found just once. The sequenced sample consisted of PBMCs. The receptor was isolated from a girl aged 2-9 years in good health and CMV-seronegative.

The CDR3 DNA is TGTGCCTGGACCGGGACAGGGATTGCCGGGGAGCTGTTTTTT. It codes for CAWTGTGIAGELFF. The chain carries TRBV30 and TRBJ2-2, with 9 bases fitting TRBD1. Trimming cost V 4 bases and J 6 bases; bases outside gene matches: 6. The germline CDR1 and CDR2 sequences are GTSNPN and SVGIG (reference sequence). There are 14 residues in the CDR3.